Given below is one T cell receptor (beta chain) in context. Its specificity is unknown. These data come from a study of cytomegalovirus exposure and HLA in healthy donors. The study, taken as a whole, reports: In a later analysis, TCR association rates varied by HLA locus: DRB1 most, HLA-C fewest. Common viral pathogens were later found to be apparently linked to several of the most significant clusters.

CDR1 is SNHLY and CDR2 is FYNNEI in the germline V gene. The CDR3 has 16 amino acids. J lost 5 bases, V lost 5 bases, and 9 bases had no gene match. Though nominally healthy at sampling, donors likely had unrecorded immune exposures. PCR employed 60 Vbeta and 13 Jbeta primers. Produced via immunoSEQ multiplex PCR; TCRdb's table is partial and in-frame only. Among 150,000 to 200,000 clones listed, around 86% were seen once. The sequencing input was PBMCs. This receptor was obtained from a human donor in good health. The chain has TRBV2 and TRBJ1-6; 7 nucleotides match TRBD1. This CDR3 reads CASSPPTGWNNSPLHF. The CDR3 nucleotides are TGTGCCAGCAGTCCACCGACAGGGTGGAATAATTCACCCCTCCACTTT.